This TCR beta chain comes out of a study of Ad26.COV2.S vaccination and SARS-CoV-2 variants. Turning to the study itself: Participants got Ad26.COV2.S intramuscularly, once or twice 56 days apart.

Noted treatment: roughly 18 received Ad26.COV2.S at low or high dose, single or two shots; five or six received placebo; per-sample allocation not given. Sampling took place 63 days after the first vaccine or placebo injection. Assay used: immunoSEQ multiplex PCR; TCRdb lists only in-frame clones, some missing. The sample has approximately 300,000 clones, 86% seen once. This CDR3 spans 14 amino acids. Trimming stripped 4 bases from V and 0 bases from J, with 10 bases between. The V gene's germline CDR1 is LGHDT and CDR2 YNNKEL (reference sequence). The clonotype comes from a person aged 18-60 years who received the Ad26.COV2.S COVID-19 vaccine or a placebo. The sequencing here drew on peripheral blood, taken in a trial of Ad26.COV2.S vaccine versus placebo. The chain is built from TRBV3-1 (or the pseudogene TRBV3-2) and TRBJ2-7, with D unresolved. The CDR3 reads CASSRLQSSYEQYF. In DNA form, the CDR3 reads TGTGCCAGCAGCCGTCTTCAGAGCTCCTACGAGCAGTACTTC.